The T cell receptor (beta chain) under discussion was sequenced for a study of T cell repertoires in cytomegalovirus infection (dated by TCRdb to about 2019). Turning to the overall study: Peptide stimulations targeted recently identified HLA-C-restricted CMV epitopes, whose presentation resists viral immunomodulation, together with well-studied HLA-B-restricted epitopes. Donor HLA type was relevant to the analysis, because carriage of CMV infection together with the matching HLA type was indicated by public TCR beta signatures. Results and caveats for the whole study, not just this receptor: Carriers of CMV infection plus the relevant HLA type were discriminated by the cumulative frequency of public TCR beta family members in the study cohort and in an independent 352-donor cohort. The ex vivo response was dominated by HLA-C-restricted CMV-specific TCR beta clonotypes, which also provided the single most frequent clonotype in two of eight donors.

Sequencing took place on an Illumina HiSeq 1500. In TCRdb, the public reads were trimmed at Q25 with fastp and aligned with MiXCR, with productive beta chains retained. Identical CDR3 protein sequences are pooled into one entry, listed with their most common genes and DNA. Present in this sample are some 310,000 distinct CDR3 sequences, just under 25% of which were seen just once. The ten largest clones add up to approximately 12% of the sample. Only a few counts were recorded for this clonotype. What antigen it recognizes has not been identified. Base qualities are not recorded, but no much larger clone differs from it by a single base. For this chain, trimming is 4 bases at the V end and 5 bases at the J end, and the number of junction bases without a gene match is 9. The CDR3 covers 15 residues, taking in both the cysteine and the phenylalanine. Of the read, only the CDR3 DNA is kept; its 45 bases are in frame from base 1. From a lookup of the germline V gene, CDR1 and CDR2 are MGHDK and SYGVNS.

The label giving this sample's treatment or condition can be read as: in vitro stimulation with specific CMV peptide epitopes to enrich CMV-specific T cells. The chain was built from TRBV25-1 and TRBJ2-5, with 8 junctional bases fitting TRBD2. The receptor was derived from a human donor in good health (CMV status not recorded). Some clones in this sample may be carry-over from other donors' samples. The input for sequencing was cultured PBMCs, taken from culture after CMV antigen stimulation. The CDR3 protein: CASSAKRESMETQYF. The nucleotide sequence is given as TGTGCCAGCAGTGCTAAGCGGGAGTCTATGGAGACCCAGTACTTC.